These 19 T cell receptor beta chains were all obtained from the same sample, sequenced in a study of CD4 T cells in relation to SARS-CoV-2 and coronaviruses. Unexposed donor CD4+ T cells date from about 2011-2018, before the COVID-19 pandemic. Clones were read by immunoSEQ multiplex PCR, and TCRdb kept only the in-frame ones, dropping some. The sample has tens of thousands of clones, more than 85% seen once. Sequencing used naive CD4+ T cells from PBMCs. Subset specified: naive CD4+ T cells isolated by negative enrichment. The receptors stem from a human donor in good health.

The CDR3 sequence: CASSSLGRVEPNEKLFF. The DNA for the CDR3 is TGTGCCAGCAGCAGCCTGGGCAGGGTAGAGCCTAATGAAAAACTGTTTTTT. The chain links TRBV5-6 to TRBJ1-4; D possibly corresponds to TRBD1 (5 bases). Trimming took 4 bases from V and 3 from J, leaving 19 bases between them. From germline, CDR1 is SGHDT and CDR2 YYEEEE. The length of the CDR3 is 17 residues. Using reference TRBV5-6 and TRBJ1-4 for the parts outside the CDR3, the full variable domain is DAGVTQSPTHLIKTRGQQVTLRCSPKSGHDTVSWYQQALGQGPQFIFQYYEEEERQRGNFPDRFSGHQFPNYSSELNVNALLLGDSALYLCASSSLGRVEPNEKLFFGSGTQLSVL.

V gene TRBV5-4 combines with J gene TRBJ1-1; D is possibly TRBD1 (6 bases). V was trimmed by 5 bases and J by 4 bases, leaving 18 bases between them. CDR3 length: 15 amino acids. The germline V gene has CDR1 SGHNT and CDR2 YYREEE (reference sequence). The CDR3 loop reads CASRPGGGPRTEAFF. For the CDR3, the DNA is TGTGCCAGCAGACCGGGAGGGGGGCCCCGCACTGAAGCTTTCTTT. Looking up the rest from reference TRBV5-4 and TRBJ1-1 gives the full variable domain: ETGVTQSPTHLIKTRGQQVTLRCSSQSGHNTVSWYQQALGQGPQFIFQYYREEENGRGNFPPRFSGLQFPNYSSELNVNALELDDSALYLCASRPGGGPRTEAFFGQGTRLTVV.

This chain links TRBV5-6 with TRBJ2-6, with D hard to call. The CDR3 loop spans 14 amino acids. V gave up 0 bases and J gave up 4 bases, with 5 bases separating them. Germline assignment: CDR1 SGHDT and CDR2 YYEEEE. This CDR3 reads CASSLASGANVLTF. The DNA for the CDR3 is TGTGCCAGCAGCTTGGCCAGCGGGGCCAACGTCCTGACTTTC.

V and J are TRBV6-5 and TRBJ2-7; D tentatively fits TRBD1 or TRBD2 (7 bases each). The V and J ends lost 6 bases and 7 bases respectively, with 19 bases between them. The CDR3 spans 14 residues. Germline V gene sequence: CDR1 MNHEY, CDR2 SVGAGI. The CDR3 loop reads CASRQGIAGVEQYF. The DNA of the CDR3 is TGTGCCAGCAGACAGGGGATTGCGGGGGTTGAGCAGTACTTC.

The chain is built from TRBV18 and TRBJ1-5, with D possibly TRBD1 on 6 matching bases. This CDR3 comprises 15 residues. Trimming left V 8 bases short and J 5 bases short, with 19 bases between. Germline V gene sequence: CDR1 KGHSH, CDR2 LQKENI. The CDR3, as DNA: TGTGCCAGCGGGGCGTTGGCCTCAGGGGATCAGCCCCAGCATTTT. As protein: CASGALASGDQPQHF.

J is TRBJ1-2 and V is TRBV2; the D gene is possibly TRBD1 (5 bases). The ends were cut back, 6 bases at V and 8 bases at J, with 19 bases in the middle. The CDR3 sequence is 14 residues long. Germline V gene sequence: CDR1 SNHLY, CDR2 FYNNEI. CDR3 region: CASSFARQGVGYTF. The CDR3 DNA reads as TGTGCCAGCAGCTTTGCCAGGCAGGGAGTGGGCTACACCTTC.

Only one count was recorded for this clone. The chain uses TRBV28 and TRBJ1-1; the D gene is possibly TRBD1 (5 bases). Germline V gene data show CDR1 as MDHEN and CDR2 as SYDVKM. This CDR3 region has 19 residues. V lost 2 bases and J 4 bases, leaving 26 bases between the germline ends. CDR3 amino acids: CASSLPIRAGKIVGTEAFF. The CDR3 bases are TGTGCCAGCAGTTTACCCATAAGGGCAGGGAAGATTGTCGGCACTGAAGCTTTCTTT.

The V call is TRBV5-1, the J call TRBJ2-3; 13 nucleotides match TRBD2. With 0 bases clipped from V and 5 bases from J, the junction kept 3 bases outside the gene matches. Germline-derived CDR1 and CDR2 are SGHRS and YFSETQ. The CDR3 is made up of 16 amino acids. CDR3 nucleotides: TGCGCCAGCAGCTTGGCCACTAGCGGGAGGGTAGATACGCAGTATTTT. Residues: CASSLATSGRVDTQYF. Full variable domain (missing parts from reference TRBV5-1 and TRBJ2-3): KAGVTQTPRYLIKTRGQQVTLSCSPISGHRSVSWYQQTPGQGLQFLFEYFSETQRNKGNFPGRFSGRQFSNSRSEMNVSTLELGDSALYLCASSLATSGRVDTQYFGPGTRLTVL.

The V gene is TRBV28, the J gene TRBJ2-1, with D possibly matching TRBD2 (6 bases). CDR3 length equals 11 residues. Germline V lookup: CDR1 MDHEN, CDR2 SYDVKM. V shed 3 bases and J shed 12 bases, with 9 bases lying between them. CDR3 loop: CASSLGDLQFF. Written as DNA, the CDR3 is TGTGCCAGCAGTTTGGGGGACTTGCAGTTCTTC.

This chain joins TRBV6-5 and TRBJ1-1, with 7 bases fitting TRBD1. After removal of 6 bases from V and 5 bases from J, the junction contained 9 bases not matched to a gene. This CDR3 is 14 amino acids long. The V gene's germline CDR1 is MNHEY and CDR2 SVGAGI. The CDR3 loop reads CASRRRDSSTEAFF. CDR3 nucleotides: TGTGCCAGCAGGCGACGGGACAGCTCGACTGAAGCTTTCTTT.

The gene calls are TRBV28 and TRBJ1-5; D unclear. Trimming left V 3 bases short and J 7 bases short, with 19 bases between. Germline CDR1 reads MDHEN; CDR2 reads SYDVKM. This CDR3 has 16 residues. The CDR3 sequence is CASSFGSRSSRQPQHF. In DNA form, the CDR3 reads TGTGCCAGCAGTTTCGGCAGTCGGAGTTCTCGGCAGCCCCAGCATTTT.

The chain recombines TRBV4-2 with TRBJ2-2; TRBD2 agrees at 7 bases. The length of the CDR3 is 16 residues. Germline values: CDR1 LGHNA, CDR2 YNFKEQ. With V trimmed by 1 base and J by 6 bases, 8 bases remained unmatched. CDR3 DNA: TGTGCCAGCAGCCAAGTTCCAGCGGGAAGGTCCGGGGAGCTGTTTTTT. The encoded protein is CASSQVPAGRSGELFF.

V is TRBV6-5 and J is TRBJ1-1, with TRBD1 matching 7 bases. Germline trimming cut 7 bases from V and 5 bases from J; bases unmatched to any gene: 7. The germline gives CDR1 MNHEY, CDR2 SVGAGI. This CDR3 is built from 13 residues. The CDR3 DNA reads TGTGCCAGCACCCTCCAGGGGGAAACTGAAGCTTTCTTT. Its protein product is CASTLQGETEAFF.

The chain carries TRBV19 and TRBJ2-3, with 8 bases identical to TRBD2. The germline CDR1 and CDR2 sequences are LNHDA and SQIVND (reference sequence). This CDR3 comprises 15 residues. The ends lost 0 bases at V and 7 bases at J; junction bases unmatched: 6. The CDR3 coding sequence is TGTGCCAGTAGTATAGATGGTAGCGGGATAAATACGCAGTATTTT. Protein product: CASSIDGSGINTQYF.

This clone was seen just once. The chain joins TRBV3-1 (or the pseudogene TRBV3-2) to TRBJ1-1; no definite D call. CDR1 and CDR2 (germline): LGHDT, YNNKEL (reference sequence). Trimming took 0 bases from V and 2 from J, leaving 4 bases between them. The CDR3 is made up of 13 amino acids. The CDR3 DNA reads as TGTGCCAGCAGCCAAGACGGCAACACTGAAGCTTTCTTT. It translates to CASSQDGNTEAFF.

The chain couples TRBV29-1 to TRBJ2-1, with D tentatively TRBD1 or TRBD2 (6 bases each). V lost 4 bases and J lost 1, with 20 bases in between. Germline V lookup: CDR1 SQVTM, CDR2 ANQGSEA. This CDR3 spans 17 amino acids. CDR3 sequence (DNA): TGCAGCGTTGTAAAAGGGCCGGGGGCGAAATCCTACAATGAGCAGTTCTTC. Translating gives CSVVKGPGAKSYNEQFF.

The V gene is TRBV27, the J gene TRBJ2-6; D gene unclear. Trimming removed 5 bases from V and 0 bases from J, with 11 bases in between. Per the germline V gene, CDR1 is MNHEY and CDR2 is SMNVEV (reference sequence). CDR3 length: 16 amino acids. The CDR3 reads CASSTRPYSGANVLTF. The CDR3 DNA follows: TGTGCCAGCAGTACCCGACCGTACTCTGGGGCCAACGTCCTGACTTTC.

This chain links TRBV24-1 with TRBJ1-5, with TRBD1 identical over 9 bases. Trimming cost V 9 bases and J 7 bases; bases outside gene matches: 3. The CDR3 is 12 amino acids. The germline V gene has CDR1 KGHDR and CDR2 SFDVKD. The CDR3 region has the DNA TGTGCCACCCAAGGACAGGGGCAGCCCCAGCATTTT. Translation gives CATQGQGQPQHF.

This sequence joins TRBV30 and TRBJ1-1; no reliable D call. V was cut by 1 base and J by 3 bases, with 6 bases left in between. CDR1 is GTSNPN, CDR2 SVGIG, per germline (reference sequence). The CDR3 is 12 amino acids. Here the CDR3 DNA reads TGTGCCTGGAGTGAATTGGACACTGAAGCTTTCTTT. Translating gives CAWSELDTEAFF.